Described below is a single TCR beta chain sequence and its context. The antigen remains undetermined. This sample was taken from a study of cytomegalovirus exposure and HLA in healthy donors. Broader study findings: Based on reports, TCR beta sequences accurately predicted HLA-A and HLA-B alleles for most subjects.

13 Jbeta primers and 60 Vbeta primers were used for the PCR. Only in-frame clones appear in the TCRdb table, and some are missing; sequencing was by immunoSEQ multiplex PCR. The repertoire holds approximately 88,000 clones, 60% to 85% seen once, with 5.5% to 7.5% in the top ten. The material sequenced was PBMCs. The sequence was obtained from a man in his late teens or twenties in good health and CMV-seropositive.

CDR3 residues: CASSQARGLAEETQYF. CDR3 nucleotide sequence: TGTGCCAGCAGCCAAGCTCGGGGACTAGCGGAAGAGACCCAGTACTTC. The chain recombines TRBV4-2 with TRBJ2-5; 11 bases match TRBD2. The length of the CDR3 is 16 residues. The germline V gene has CDR1 LGHNA and CDR2 YNFKEQ. With 1 base clipped from V and 3 bases from J, the junction kept 4 bases outside the gene matches.